The 13 T cell receptor beta chains listed next were all sequenced from one sample in a study of blood T cell repertoires in COVID-19. TCRdb keeps only in-frame clones here, not all; method: immunoSEQ multiplex PCR. The profile shows about 280,000 clones, around 90% of them singletons. The sequencing input was PBMCs or T cells enriched from blood (not recorded which). The receptors come from a woman aged 40 to 50 who had recovered from COVID-19.

This sequence joins TRBV24-1 and TRBJ2-7, with 7 bases matching TRBD2. The junction had 7 bases not matched to a gene; V was cut back by 3 bases and J by 0 bases. The CDR3 runs 16 residues. From germline, CDR1 is KGHDR and CDR2 SFDVKD. Written as DNA, the CDR3 is TGTGCCACCAGTGATCCATCTAGCGGCAACTCCTACGAGCAGTACTTC. This sequence encodes CATSDPSSGNSYEQYF.

The chain recombines TRBV6-2 or TRBV6-3 with TRBJ2-3; 8 positions match TRBD2. V lost 2 bases and J lost 5; bases outside the gene matches: 6. This CDR3 has 15 amino acids. Germline values: CDR1 MNHEY, CDR2 SVGEGT. Written as DNA, the CDR3 is TGTGCCAGCAGTTACCCCGGGAGGGGGAGAGATACGCAGTATTTT. This translates into CASSYPGRGRDTQYF.

V is TRBV2 and J is TRBJ2-5, with 13 bases matching TRBD2. This CDR3 contains 16 residues. Germline loops: CDR1 SNHLY, CDR2 FYNNEI. J lost 2 bases, V lost 3 bases, and 3 bases had no gene match. CDR3 amino acids: CASSETSGRPQETQYF. The CDR3 coding sequence is TGTGCCAGCAGTGAGACTAGCGGGAGGCCACAAGAGACCCAGTACTTC.

The chain combines TRBV18 with TRBJ2-3, with D possibly being TRBD1 (6 bases). Germline assignment: CDR1 KGHSH and CDR2 LQKENI. The CDR3 runs 15 residues. Trimming pared 2 bases from V and 2 bases from J, leaving 11 bases between. CDR3 DNA: TGTGCCAGCTCACCAGGGACAAAGAACACAGATACGCAGTATTTT. As protein: CASSPGTKNTDTQYF.

V is TRBV7-2 and J is TRBJ1-6; no clear D gene. Trimming cost V 1 base and J 7 bases, with 8 bases left between them. The CDR3 length is 14 residues. Germline loops: CDR1 SGHTA, CDR2 FQGNSA. DNA for the CDR3: TGTGCCAGCAGCTTAGTGTCGTCCAATTCACCCCTCCACTTT. Its translation: CASSLVSSNSPLHF.

V and J are TRBV28 and TRBJ2-6; TRBD2 might be the D (5 bases). The CDR3 covers 18 residues. Deletions cut 6 bases from V and 0 bases from J, with 18 bases between. Germline values: CDR1 MDHEN, CDR2 SYDVKM. The CDR3 region has the DNA TGTGCCAGCAGCACCCAGGAGGCGCCGACCTCTGGGGCCAACGTCCTGACTTTC. The encoded protein is CASSTQEAPTSGANVLTF.

The chain links TRBV28 to TRBJ2-1; possibly TRBD1 for D (7 bases). V shed 6 bases and J shed 4 bases, with 16 bases lying between them. Germline V lookup: CDR1 MDHEN, CDR2 SYDVKM. The CDR3 is 15 residues long. The CDR3 DNA is TGTGCCAGCAGCTTGGGCAGGGGGGCTTACAATGAGCAGTTCTTC. This sequence encodes CASSLGRGAYNEQFF.

The rearrangement uses TRBV5-1 and TRBJ1-1, with D possibly TRBD1 on 6 matching bases. The V end lost 1 base, the J end lost 5 bases, and 21 bases lay between the germline ends. Germline assignment: CDR1 SGHRS and CDR2 YFSETQ. CDR3 length equals 17 residues. Written as DNA, the CDR3 is TGCGCCAGCAGCTTGCGAGGACAGTTGCAAGGCCAGACTGAAGCTTTCTTT. Residues: CASSLRGQLQGQTEAFF.

V and J are TRBV30 and TRBJ2-7, with 9 positions matching TRBD2. Per the germline V gene, CDR1 is GTSNPN and CDR2 is SVGIG (reference sequence). This CDR3 has 16 amino acids. Losses at the gene ends were 5 bases for V and 4 bases for J; bases not matched to a gene: 15. CDR3 region: CAWGTRLSGSRYEQYF. The CDR3 bases are TGTGCCTGGGGCACCCGGCTTAGCGGGAGTCGGTACGAGCAGTACTTC.

This chain uses TRBV5-1 with TRBJ2-1, with 12 bases fitting TRBD1. CDR3 length: 16 residues. Per the germline V gene, CDR1 is SGHRS and CDR2 is YFSETQ. The J segment lost 6 bases and the V segment lost 1 base, leaving 5 bases of the junction unmatched. CDR3: CASSLRGTGGGNEQFF. In DNA form, the CDR3 reads TGCGCCAGCAGCTTGAGGGGGACAGGGGGCGGCAATGAGCAGTTCTTC.

J is TRBJ1-3 and V is TRBV2, with D unresolved. Trimming stripped 7 bases from V and 7 bases from J, with 17 bases between. Germline CDR1 and CDR2: SNHLY and FYNNEI. This CDR3 comprises 14 residues. The chain's CDR3 is CASTLAEVWNTIYF. CDR3 DNA sequence: TGTGCCAGCACCTTGGCGGAGGTTTGGAACACCATATATTTT. Full variable domain (rest looked up from reference TRBV2 and TRBJ1-3): EPEVTQTPSHQVTQMGQEVILRCVPISNHLYFYWYRQILGQKVEFLVSFYNNEISEKSEIFDDQFSVERPDGSNFTLKIRSTKLEDSAMYFCASTLAEVWNTIYFGEGSWLTVV.

This clone was observed once. This rearrangement joins TRBV6-2 or TRBV6-3 to TRBJ2-5, with D perhaps matching TRBD1 (6 bases). Germline V gives CDR1 MNHEY, CDR2 SVGEGT. V shed 3 bases and J shed 5 bases, with 13 bases lying between them. The CDR3 spans 14 residues. The CDR3 sequence: CASSYTARGETQYF. In nucleotides, the CDR3 is TGTGCCAGCAGTTATACCGCAAGGGGGGAGACCCAGTACTTC.

The chain has TRBV7-2 and TRBJ2-1; 7 bases line up with TRBD2. This CDR3 has 18 amino acids. Germline V gene sequence: CDR1 SGHTA, CDR2 FQGNSA. Trimming took 6 bases from V and 5 from J; bases not matched to a gene: 19. The chain's CDR3 is CASSPEGAGALWDNEQFF. In DNA, the CDR3 is TGTGCCAGCAGTCCAGAGGGCGCGGGAGCTTTGTGGGACAATGAGCAGTTCTTC.